A selection of T cell receptor beta chains follows, all from one sample in a study of CD8 T cells in Susac syndrome. TCRdb re-derived calls from the immunoSEQ multiplex PCR reads in MiXCR, one entry per CDR3 protein. The sample has about 240,000 distinct CDR3 sequences, about 95% seen once. The source material was CD4+ T cells from PBMCs. Receptors were obtained from a human donor with Susac syndrome. The CDR3 runs from the conserved cysteine through the conserved F or W. A D gene is named only where the DNA matches it firmly. Only some rows state a clone size, as once, few, many or a class for expanded clones.

j_call v_call clone_size d_call cdr3_aa cdr3_nt
TRBJ2-2 TRBV29-1 . . CSGGGTTPTGELFF TGCAGCGGGGGGGGGACAACCCCCACCGGGGAGCTGTTTTTT
TRBJ2-7 TRBV9 . . CASSVASLGAPYEQYF TGTGCCAGCAGCGTAGCTTCCTTGGGCGCTCCCTACGAGCAGTACTTC
TRBJ1-5 TRBV5-6 . TRBD1 CASTTPDRDSNQPQHF TGTGCCAGCACCACACCGGACAGGGATAGCAATCAGCCCCAGCATTTT
TRBJ1-1 TRBV21-1 few . CASSNRDGTEAFF TGTGCCAGCAGCAACAGGGATGGCACTGAAGCTTTCTTT
TRBJ2-1 TRBV12-3/TRBV12-4 . TRBD1 CASTTGTGFAEQFF TGTGCCAGCACCACCGGGACAGGTTTCGCTGAGCAGTTCTTC
TRBJ2-7 TRBV20-1 . . CSAGGPTSYEQYF TGCAGTGCTGGGGGACCGACCTCCTACGAGCAGTACTTC
TRBJ1-5 TRBV19 . . CASSMAGSNQPQHF TGTGCCAGTAGTATGGCGGGAAGCAATCAGCCCCAGCATTTT
TRBJ2-5 TRBV30 . TRBD2 CAWAPGTSGIGGETQYF TGTGCCTGGGCCCCCGGGACTAGCGGGATTGGGGGAGAGACCCAGTACTTC
TRBJ2-3 TRBV7-3 once TRBD2 CASSKPGTSGSTDTQYF TGTGCCAGCAGCAAACCCGGGACTAGCGGAAGCACAGATACGCAGTATTTT
TRBJ2-6 TRBV6-5 . TRBD1 CASSYIGTGILFSGANVLTF TGTGCCAGCAGTTACATTGGGACAGGGATCCTATTCTCTGGGGCCAACGTCCTGACTTTC
TRBJ2-5 TRBV7-9 . . CASGGEETQYF TGTGCCAGCGGAGGAGAGGAGACCCAGTACTTC
TRBJ2-3 TRBV29-1 . . CSVDLDQLTQYF TGCAGCGTTGACCTTGACCAACTAACGCAGTATTTT
TRBJ1-1 TRBV13 once . CASSLVGRAVVMNTEAFF TGTGCCAGCAGCTTAGTTGGCCGCGCCGTAGTCATGAACACTGAAGCTTTCTTT
TRBJ2-3 TRBV15 . . CATSRKIANTDTQYF TGTGCCACCAGCAGAAAAATAGCCAACACAGATACGCAGTATTTT
TRBJ1-1 TRBV5-1 . . CASSSQKTEAFF TGCGCCAGCAGCTCCCAGAAGACTGAAGCTTTCTTT
TRBJ1-1 TRBV29-1 few . CSVVVYRNTEAFF TGCAGCGTTGTGGTGTATAGAAACACTGAAGCTTTCTTT
TRBJ2-1 TRBV6-4 . TRBD1 CARSEQGVGDNEQFF TGTGCCAGATCCGAACAGGGGGTCGGGGACAATGAGCAGTTCTTC
TRBJ1-2 TRBV7-3 . . CASSLNAGVNYGYTF TGTGCCAGCAGCTTAAATGCAGGGGTAAACTATGGCTACACCTTC
TRBJ2-7 TRBV20-1 . TRBD1 CSARAGGYEQYF TGCAGTGCTAGGGCAGGGGGCTACGAGCAGTACTTC
TRBJ2-5 TRBV15 few . CATSRDQGKETQYF TGTGCCACCAGCAGAGATCAAGGGAAGGAGACCCAGTACTTC
TRBJ2-7 TRBV27 . . CASSSPGQSYEQYF TGTGCCAGCAGTTCACCCGGACAGTCCTACGAGCAGTACTTC
TRBJ2-3 TRBV14 . . CASRRYATDTQYF TGTGCCAGCAGACGTTATGCCACAGATACGCAGTATTTT
TRBJ1-5 TRBV12-3/TRBV12-4 . . CASSLKHSNQPQHF TGTGCCAGCAGTTTAAAGCATAGCAATCAGCCCCAGCATTTT
TRBJ1-5 TRBV20-1 . . CSATGGGNQPQHF TGCAGTGCTACCGGGGGTGGCAATCAGCCCCAGCATTTT